The present entry profiles one T cell receptor (beta chain) with its context. Its cognate antigen is unknown. This specimen comes from a study of blood T cells in healthy people across ages. Study overall: About one barcoded beta molecule per two T cells came from capture by template switching. The study, taken as a whole, reports: Naive CD4+ cells and diversity were both higher in long-lived donors than in aged donors.

Germline V gene data show CDR1 as DFQATT and CDR2 as SNEGSKA (reference sequence). V was trimmed by 0 bases and J by 8 bases, leaving 8 bases between them. The CDR3 extends over 13 amino acids. Using a J-beta primer mix together with a sample-barcoded 5' primer, a second PCR was run for roughly 6 to 12 cycles. TCRdb re-called the 5' RACE reads with MiXCR, one entry per CDR3 protein. The sample yields hundreds of thousands of distinct CDR3 sequences, approximately 40% seen once. Sequencing was performed on blood. The clonotype comes from a man at least 80 years old in good health. The V and J genes are TRBV20-1 and TRBJ1-6; no reliable D call. CDR3 in amino acids: CSARDPVHSPLHF. CDR3 sequence (DNA): TGCAGTGCTAGAGATCCTGTCCATTCACCCCTCCACTTT.